This T cell receptor beta chain was sequenced during a study of cytomegalovirus exposure and HLA in healthy donors. Study at large: A later analysis reported the same platform for the roughly 120 validation repertoires and the approximately 670 first-cohort repertoires.

Overall study findings and caveats: Some public TCRs appeared in many individuals, while most sequences were rare.

Clones were sequenced by immunoSEQ multiplex PCR, and TCRdb holds only the in-frame ones, with some missing. This table holds some 290,000 clones, approximately 88% found once. The germline V gene has CDR1 SNHLY and CDR2 FYNNEI. The V and J ends lost 8 bases and 0 bases respectively, with 10 bases between them. The CDR3 loop spans 13 amino acids. Points on this clone: Its antigen is unknown.

The rearrangement uses TRBV2 and TRBJ1-1; D gene unclear. This TCR came from a man aged 25-45 years in good health and CMV-seronegative. The sample was PBMCs. The CDR3 loop reads CASGRGLNTEAFF. Here the CDR3 DNA reads TGTGCCAGCGGACGGGGATTGAACACTGAAGCTTTCTTT. Full variable domain (rest looked up from reference TRBV2 and TRBJ1-1): EPEVTQTPSHQVTQMGQEVILRCVPISNHLYFYWYRQILGQKVEFLVSFYNNEISEKSEIFDDQFSVERPDGSNFTLKIRSTKLEDSAMYFCASGRGLNTEAFFGQGTRLTVV.